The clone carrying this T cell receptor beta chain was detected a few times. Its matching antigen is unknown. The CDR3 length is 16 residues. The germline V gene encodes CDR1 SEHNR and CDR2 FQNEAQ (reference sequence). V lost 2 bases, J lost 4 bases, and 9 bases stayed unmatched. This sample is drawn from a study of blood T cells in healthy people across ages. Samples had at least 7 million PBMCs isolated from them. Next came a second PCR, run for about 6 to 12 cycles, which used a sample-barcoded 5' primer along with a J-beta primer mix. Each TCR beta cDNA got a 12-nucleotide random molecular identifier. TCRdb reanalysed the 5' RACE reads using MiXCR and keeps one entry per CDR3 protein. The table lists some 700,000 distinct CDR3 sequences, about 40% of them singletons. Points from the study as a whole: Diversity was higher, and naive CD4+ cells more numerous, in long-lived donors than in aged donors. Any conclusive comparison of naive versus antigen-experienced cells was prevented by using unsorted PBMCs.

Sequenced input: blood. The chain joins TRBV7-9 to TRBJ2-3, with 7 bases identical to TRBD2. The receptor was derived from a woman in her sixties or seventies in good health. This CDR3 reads CASSLSLREVADTQYF. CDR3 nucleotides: TGTGCCAGCAGCTTATCCCTACGGGAGGTCGCAGATACGCAGTATTTT.